This TCR beta chain was recorded in a study of shared clonotypes between healthy human individuals. Background on the study: Each donor contributed plates that comprised three CD4 naive, three CD4 memory, two CD8 naive and one CD8 memory.

Trimming removed 7 bases from V and 3 bases from J, with 12 bases in between. The CDR3 runs 13 residues. Germline V gene sequence: CDR1 SNHLY, CDR2 FYNNEI. The method was immunoSEQ multiplex PCR; TCRdb's version includes in-frame clones alone and lacks a portion of them. The table has around 2.5 million clones, more than 85% seen once. The receptor was isolated from a man younger than 35 in good health. Some clones in this sample may be carry-over from other donors' samples. The sample comprised naive CD4+ T cells from PBMCs. Subset noted: CD45RA+ positively selected. The chain joins TRBV2 to TRBJ1-1; D unresolved. CDR3 sequence reads: CASNPNPDTEAFF. CDR3 coding DNA: TGTGCCAGCAACCCAAATCCGGACACTGAAGCTTTCTTT.